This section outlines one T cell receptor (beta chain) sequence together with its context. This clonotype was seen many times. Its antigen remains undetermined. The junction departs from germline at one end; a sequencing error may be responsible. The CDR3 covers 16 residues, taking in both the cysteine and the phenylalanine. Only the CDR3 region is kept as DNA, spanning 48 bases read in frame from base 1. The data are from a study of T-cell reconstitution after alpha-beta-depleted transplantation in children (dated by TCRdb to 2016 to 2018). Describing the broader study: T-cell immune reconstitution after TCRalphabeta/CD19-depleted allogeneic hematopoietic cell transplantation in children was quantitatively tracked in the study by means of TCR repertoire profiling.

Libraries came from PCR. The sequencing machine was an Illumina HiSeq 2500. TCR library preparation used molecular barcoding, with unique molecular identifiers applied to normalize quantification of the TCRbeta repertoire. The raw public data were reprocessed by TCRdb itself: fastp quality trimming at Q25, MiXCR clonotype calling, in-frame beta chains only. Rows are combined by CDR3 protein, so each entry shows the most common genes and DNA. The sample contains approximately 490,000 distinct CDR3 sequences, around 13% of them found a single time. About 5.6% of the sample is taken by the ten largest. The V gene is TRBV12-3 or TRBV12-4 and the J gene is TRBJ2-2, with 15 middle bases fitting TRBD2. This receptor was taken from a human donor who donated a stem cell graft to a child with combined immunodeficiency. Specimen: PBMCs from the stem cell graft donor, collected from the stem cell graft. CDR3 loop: CASSSGTSGGTEELFF. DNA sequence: TGTGCCAGCAGTTCCGGGACTAGCGGGGGGACCGAGGAGCTGTTTTTT.